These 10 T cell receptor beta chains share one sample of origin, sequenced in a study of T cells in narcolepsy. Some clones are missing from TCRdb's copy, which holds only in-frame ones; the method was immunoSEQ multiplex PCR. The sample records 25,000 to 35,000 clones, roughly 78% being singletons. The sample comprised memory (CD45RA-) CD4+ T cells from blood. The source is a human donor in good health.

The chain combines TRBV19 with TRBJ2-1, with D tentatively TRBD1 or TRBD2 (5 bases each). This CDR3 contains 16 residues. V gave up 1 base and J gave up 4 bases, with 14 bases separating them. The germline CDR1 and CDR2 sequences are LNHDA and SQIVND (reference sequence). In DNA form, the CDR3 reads TGTGCCAGTAGTATAGTGGGGACGGGCGGATACAATGAGCAGTTCTTC. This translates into CASSIVGTGGYNEQFF.

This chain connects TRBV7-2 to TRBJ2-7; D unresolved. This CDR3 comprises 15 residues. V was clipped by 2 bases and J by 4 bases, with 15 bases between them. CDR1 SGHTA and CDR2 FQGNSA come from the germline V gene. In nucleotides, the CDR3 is TGTGCCAGCAGCTTAATTAGCTCCGTGGTTTACGAGCAGTACTTC. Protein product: CASSLISSVVYEQYF.

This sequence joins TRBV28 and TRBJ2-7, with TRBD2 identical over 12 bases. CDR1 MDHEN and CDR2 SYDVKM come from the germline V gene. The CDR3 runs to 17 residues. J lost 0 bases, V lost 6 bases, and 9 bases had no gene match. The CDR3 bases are TGTGCCAGCAGGGTCTCGGGACTAGCGGGCGGCTCCTACGAGCAGTACTTC. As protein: CASRVSGLAGGSYEQYF. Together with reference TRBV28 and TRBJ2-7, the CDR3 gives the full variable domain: DVKVTQSSRYLVKRTGEKVFLECVQDMDHENMFWYRQDPGLGLRLIYFSYDVKMKEKGDIPEGYSVSREKKERFSLILESASTNQTSMYLCASRVSGLAGGSYEQYFGPGTRLTVT.

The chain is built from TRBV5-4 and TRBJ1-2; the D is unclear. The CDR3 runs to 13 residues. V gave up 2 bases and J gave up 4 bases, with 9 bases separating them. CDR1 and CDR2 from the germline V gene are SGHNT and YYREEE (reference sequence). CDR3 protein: CASSFSAFYGYTF. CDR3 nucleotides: TGTGCCAGCAGCTTCTCGGCATTCTATGGCTACACCTTC.

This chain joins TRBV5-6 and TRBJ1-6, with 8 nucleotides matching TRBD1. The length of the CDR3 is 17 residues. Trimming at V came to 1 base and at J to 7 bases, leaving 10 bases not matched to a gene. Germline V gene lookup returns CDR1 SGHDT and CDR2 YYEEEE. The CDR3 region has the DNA TGTGCCAGCAGCTTGCCAGGGGGCGCGTTTCGGAATTCACCCCTCCACTTT. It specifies CASSLPGGAFRNSPLHF.

CDR3 in DNA: TGTGCCAGCAGCTTGAGGAGGACGGCAGGAGATAATGAAAAACTGTTTTTT. Its protein is CASSLRRTAGDNEKLFF. The V and J genes are TRBV5-6 and TRBJ1-4; no firm D call. V was pared by 1 base and J by 4 bases, with 17 bases between. CDR1 and CDR2 (germline): SGHDT, YYEEEE. The CDR3 runs to 17 residues.

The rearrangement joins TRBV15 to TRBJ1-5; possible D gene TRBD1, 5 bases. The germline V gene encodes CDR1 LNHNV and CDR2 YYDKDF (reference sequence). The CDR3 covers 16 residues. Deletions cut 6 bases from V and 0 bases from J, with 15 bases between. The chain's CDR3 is CATRTGTRDSNQPQHF. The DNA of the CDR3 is TGTGCCACCAGGACCGGGACCCGAGATAGCAATCAGCCCCAGCATTTT.

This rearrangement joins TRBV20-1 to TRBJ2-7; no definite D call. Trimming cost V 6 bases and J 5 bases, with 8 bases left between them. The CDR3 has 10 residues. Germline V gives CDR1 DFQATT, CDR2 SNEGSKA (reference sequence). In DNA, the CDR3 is TGCAGTGCCTCCGAAGACGAGCAGTACTTC. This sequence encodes CSASEDEQYF.

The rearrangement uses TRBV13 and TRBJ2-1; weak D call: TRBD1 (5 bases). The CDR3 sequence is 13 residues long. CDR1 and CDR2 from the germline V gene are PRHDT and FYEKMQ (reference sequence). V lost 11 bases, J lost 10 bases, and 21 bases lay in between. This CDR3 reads CADSKPGSHEQFF. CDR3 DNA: TGTGCCGACAGTAAGCCAGGATCCCACGAGCAGTTCTTC.

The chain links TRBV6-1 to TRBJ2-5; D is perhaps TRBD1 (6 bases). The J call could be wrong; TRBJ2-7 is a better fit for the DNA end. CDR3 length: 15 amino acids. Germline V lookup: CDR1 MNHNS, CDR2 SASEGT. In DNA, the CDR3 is TGTGCCAGCAGTGAAAGACGGACAGTGTCCTACGAGCAGTACTTC. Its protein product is CASSERRTVSYEQYF.